A selection of T cell receptor beta chains follows, all from one sample in a study of OX40 agonist ivuxolimab in advanced cancers. Data came from immunoSEQ multiplex PCR; TCRdb stores just in-frame clones and leaves some out. Altogether 40,000 to 45,000 clones are present, just over 85% being singletons, with the ten largest covering just over 20%. The sequenced sample was CD4+ or CD8+ T cells sorted from blood, obtained in a trial of the OX40 agonist ivuxolimab. The receptors shown here come from an adult with an advanced solid tumor such as melanoma, head and neck, liver or kidney cancer. CDR3s include the opening cysteine and the closing phenylalanine or tryptophan. The D gene is left open where the match is weak. The size entry is marked missing in some rows and otherwise reads once, few, many or a size class.

V gene	clone size	J gene	D gene	CDR3 protein	CDR3 DNA
TRBV6-1	.	TRBJ1-1	.	CASIGRTEAFF	TGTGCCAGCATCGGAAGGACTGAAGCTTTCTTT
TRBV29-1	.	TRBJ1-3	.	CSVEGGFSGNTIYF	TGCAGCGTTGAGGGGGGTTTTTCTGGAAACACCATATATTTT
TRBV5-1	few	TRBJ2-1	.	CASSLGQGAYNEQFF	TGCGCCAGCAGCTTGGGGCAGGGAGCATACAATGAGCAGTTCTTC
TRBV11-2	.	TRBJ1-4	.	CASSFPGYTTNEKLFF	TGTGCCAGCAGCTTTCCAGGGTATACGACTAATGAAAAACTGTTTTTT
TRBV7-2	.	TRBJ1-6	TRBD1	CASSLRGGLLMNSPLHF	TGTGCCAGCAGCCTCAGGGGGGGGCTCTTAATGAATTCACCCCTCCACTTT
TRBV11-1	.	TRBJ2-4	.	CASSTVKGRNIQYF	TGTGCCAGCAGCACTGTAAAAGGTCGGAACATTCAGTACTTC
TRBV11-3	.	TRBJ2-7	.	CASSLDTDSSYEQYF	TGTGCCAGCAGCTTAGATACAGACAGCTCCTACGAGCAGTACTTC
TRBV6-4	few	TRBJ2-3	TRBD2	CASSHGTSGTDTQYF	TGTGCCAGCTCCCACGGGACTAGCGGCACAGATACGCAGTATTTT
TRBV27	.	TRBJ1-4	.	CASSLQAWGEKLFF	TGTGCCAGCAGTTTGCAGGCCTGGGGTGAAAAACTGTTTTTT
TRBV7-9	.	TRBJ2-2	.	CANRGNTGELFF	TGTGCCAACCGGGGGAACACCGGGGAGCTGTTTTTT
TRBV6-5	.	TRBJ2-7	.	CASSYTYSEQYF	TGTGCCAGCAGTTACACTTACAGCGAGCAGTACTTC
TRBV10-3	.	TRBJ2-3	.	CAISEERAGGTDTQYF	TGTGCCATCAGTGAGGAGAGGGCAGGGGGCACAGATACGCAGTATTTT
TRBV28	.	TRBJ1-6	TRBD1	CASSFSQDRVTNSPLHF	TGTGCCAGCAGTTTTTCCCAGGACAGGGTGACGAATTCACCCCTCCACTTT
TRBV28	.	TRBJ2-7	.	CASSDSYEQYF	TGTGCCAGCAGTGATTCCTACGAGCAGTACTTC
TRBV4-3	.	TRBJ1-1	TRBD1	CASSQNRGSSTEAFF	TGCGCCAGCAGCCAAAACAGGGGGAGCAGCACTGAAGCTTTCTTT
TRBV7-8	.	TRBJ2-1	.	CASSLNGNEQFF	TGTGCCAGCAGCTTAAACGGGAATGAGCAGTTCTTC
TRBV7-9	.	TRBJ1-5	TRBD1	CASSSTGTGTGQPQHF	TGTGCCAGCAGCTCAACCGGGACAGGGACTGGGCAGCCCCAGCATTTT
TRBV11-2	.	TRBJ2-1	TRBD2	CASSFGTSGYTYNEQFF	TGTGCCAGCAGCTTTGGGACTAGCGGGTATACCTACAATGAGCAGTTCTTC
TRBV7-2	.	TRBJ1-6	TRBD1	CASSLEGTGNSPLHF	TGTGCCAGCAGCTTAGAAGGGACAGGGAATTCACCCCTCCACTTT
TRBV28	few	TRBJ1-5	.	CASSLGQPQHF	TGTGCCAGCAGTTTAGGCCAGCCCCAGCATTTT
TRBV2	.	TRBJ1-2	.	CASSDWGAGGYTF	TGTGCCAGCAGTGATTGGGGCGCGGGTGGCTACACCTTC
TRBV5-4	.	TRBJ2-1	TRBD2	CASSSVAGGAAYNEQFF	TGTGCCAGCAGCTCCGTGGCGGGGGGAGCAGCCTACAATGAGCAGTTCTTC
TRBV7-9	.	TRBJ1-1	.	CASSSGAVSEAFF	TGTGCCAGCAGCTCCGGGGCGGTATCTGAAGCTTTCTTT
TRBV9	.	TRBJ2-6	.	CASSVDVRGISGANVLTF	TGTGCCAGCAGCGTAGACGTCCGGGGGATCTCTGGGGCCAACGTCCTGACTTTC
TRBV5-8	.	TRBJ2-1	TRBD2	CASSRTGTSGGDEQFF	TGTGCCAGCAGCCGTACCGGGACTAGCGGGGGCGATGAGCAGTTCTTC
TRBV5-4	.	TRBJ2-5	.	CASSLKGMGGETQYF	TGTGCCAGCAGCTTGAAGGGGATGGGGGGAGAGACCCAGTACTTC
TRBV4-3	.	TRBJ2-3	.	CASSPTSGTSTDTQYF	TGCGCCAGCAGCCCAACATCAGGGACTAGCACAGATACGCAGTATTTT
TRBV15	.	TRBJ1-2	TRBD1	CATSTDRGSNYGYTF	TGTGCCACCAGTACGGACAGGGGCTCTAACTATGGCTACACCTTC
TRBV7-9	.	TRBJ1-1	.	CASSLVGRSFFAEAFF	TGTGCCAGCAGCTTAGTGGGACGATCCTTTTTTGCTGAAGCTTTCTTT
TRBV25-1	.	TRBJ1-5	.	CASSSQGGQPQHF	TGTGCCAGCAGCTCACAGGGCGGTCAGCCCCAGCATTTT
TRBV4-3	.	TRBJ1-3	TRBD1	CASSQETGSGNTIYF	TGCGCCAGCAGCCAAGAGACAGGGTCTGGAAACACCATATATTTT
TRBV2	few	TRBJ2-3	TRBD2	CASDNRGGGARDTQYF	TGTGCCAGCGACAACCGGGGCGGGGGGGCCAGAGATACGCAGTATTTT
TRBV28	.	TRBJ2-3	.	CASSLTGDTQYF	TGTGCCAGCAGTTTGACGGGGGATACGCAGTATTTT
TRBV4-2	.	TRBJ2-7	.	CASSQEVNVPSYEQYF	TGTGCCAGCAGCCAAGAAGTCAACGTCCCGTCCTACGAGCAGTACTTC
TRBV27	.	TRBJ2-5	.	CASSHDLSMGFETQYF	TGTGCCAGCAGTCACGATTTAAGTATGGGGTTTGAGACCCAGTACTTC
TRBV9	.	TRBJ2-3	TRBD2	CASSVAKTSGDTDTQYF	TGTGCCAGCAGCGTAGCTAAGACTAGCGGGGATACAGATACGCAGTATTTT
TRBV4-1	.	TRBJ1-1	.	CASSPTRLMNTEAFF	TGCGCCAGCAGCCCGACCAGACTCATGAACACTGAAGCTTTCTTT
TRBV6-5	.	TRBJ1-1	TRBD1	CASSYGTGMVTEAFF	TGTGCCAGCAGTTACGGGACAGGTATGGTCACTGAAGCTTTCTTT
TRBV4-3	.	TRBJ1-1	.	CASSQATGPTEAFF	TGCGCCAGCAGCCAAGCAACAGGGCCCACTGAAGCTTTCTTT
TRBV7-9	.	TRBJ1-2	.	CASSLPLGGTNYGYTF	TGTGCCAGCAGCTTACCGCTCGGGGGGACTAACTATGGCTACACCTTC
TRBV27	.	TRBJ2-2	TRBD2	CASSDNSGRGAVGTGELFF	TGTGCCAGCAGCGATAATAGCGGGCGGGGGGCCGTTGGCACCGGGGAGCTGTTTTTT
TRBV19	few	TRBJ2-5	TRBD2	CATSAGGPRETQYF	TGTGCCACCTCAGCGGGGGGGCCTCGTGAGACCCAGTACTTC